The present TCR beta chain was sequenced within a study of CD8 T cells in Susac syndrome. Reverse transcription of about 0.5 to 1 ug RNA was carried out with random hexamers. The method of amplification for TCR beta CDR3 was immunoSEQ multiplex PCR, covering 54 Vbeta and 13 Jbeta. TCRdb re-derived calls from the immunoSEQ multiplex PCR reads in MiXCR, one entry per CDR3 protein. The sample lists around 300,000 distinct CDR3 sequences; 65% to 90% were seen once. TEMRA cells were FACS-enriched, while CD8+ and CD4+ T cells were negatively isolated. The CDR3 covers 15 residues. With 5 bases clipped from V and 4 bases from J, the junction kept 11 bases outside the gene matches. Per the germline V gene, CDR1 is DFQATT and CDR2 is SNEGSKA (reference sequence).

The clonotype comes from a human donor with multiple sclerosis. J is TRBJ1-5 and V is TRBV20-1; 7 nucleotides line up with TRBD1. The sample consisted of CD8+ T cells from PBMCs. The CDR3 DNA is TGCAGTGCTTTCGGGGTGAACAGGGGTAATCAGCCCCAGCATTTT. Protein sequence: CSAFGVNRGNQPQHF.